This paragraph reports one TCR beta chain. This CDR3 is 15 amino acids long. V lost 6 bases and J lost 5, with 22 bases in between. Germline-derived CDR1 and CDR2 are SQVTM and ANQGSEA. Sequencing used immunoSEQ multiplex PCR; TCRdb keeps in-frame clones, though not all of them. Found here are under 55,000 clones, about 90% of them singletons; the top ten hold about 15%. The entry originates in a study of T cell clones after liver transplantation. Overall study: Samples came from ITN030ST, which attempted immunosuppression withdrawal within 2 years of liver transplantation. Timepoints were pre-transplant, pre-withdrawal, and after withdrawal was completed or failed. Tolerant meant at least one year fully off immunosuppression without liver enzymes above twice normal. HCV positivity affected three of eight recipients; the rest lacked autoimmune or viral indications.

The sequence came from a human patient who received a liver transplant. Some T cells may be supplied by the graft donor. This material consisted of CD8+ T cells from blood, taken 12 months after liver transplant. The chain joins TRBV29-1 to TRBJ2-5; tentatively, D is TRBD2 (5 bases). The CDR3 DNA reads TGCAGCGTCACAATAGCCAGACTCTCGGGGGAGACCCAGTACTTC. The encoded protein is CSVTIARLSGETQYF. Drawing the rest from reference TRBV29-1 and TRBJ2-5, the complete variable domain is SAVISQKPSRDICQRGTSLTIQCQVDSQVTMMFWYRQQPGQSLTLIATANQGSEATYESGFVIDKFPISRPNLTFSTLTVSNMSPEDSSIYLCSVTIARLSGETQYFGPGTRLLVL.